This T cell receptor beta chain was identified in a study of T cell responses to AZD1222 COVID-19 vaccine. Whole-study results and caveats: All repertoire sampling was performed exclusively after the peak T cell response.

The data were produced by immunoSEQ multiplex PCR, yet TCRdb's version contains in-frame clones alone and is incomplete. The sample lists 99,000 or so clones; about 91% were seen once. Worth noting for this clone: As yet, its antigen is unknown.

The CDR3 length is 15 residues. The germline V gene has CDR1 MNHEY and CDR2 SMNVEV (reference sequence). The V gene lost 5 bases and the J gene lost 10 bases, with 21 bases spanning the gap. The TCR sequence derives from an adult who received the AZD1222 COVID-19 vaccine. The material sequenced was peripheral blood, taken 28 days after the second AZD1222 dose. This chain uses TRBV27 with TRBJ2-1; a weak D match, TRBD1 (5 bases). Written as DNA, the CDR3 is TGTGCCAGCAGTAGATCCAGGGTGAGAACGCGAGAGCAGTTCTTC. Amino acids: CASSRSRVRTREQFF.